This T cell receptor beta chain was documented in a study of blood T cell repertoires in COVID-19. Study summary: Specimens from acute and convalescent COVID-19 originated in the United States, Italy and Spain.

TCRdb keeps only in-frame clones here, not all; method: immunoSEQ multiplex PCR. The sample gives about 280,000 clones, approximately 81% of which show up once; 2.5% to 3% is in the top ten. The study recruited people aged roughly 18 to 95 years across approximately 23 US areas. The study counted Cohort 3 donors as recovered given two negative PCRs, clearance, or symptom resolution. The CDR3 loop spans 14 amino acids. Germline V gives CDR1 MNHEY, CDR2 SVGAGI. V trimming: 9 bases; J trimming: 9 bases; junction bases outside the gene matches: 10. The rearrangement uses TRBV6-5 and TRBJ2-1, with 11 bases fitting TRBD2. The receptor comes from a woman aged 45-65 years who had recovered from COVID-19. Sequencing was carried out using PBMCs or T cells enriched from blood (not recorded which). The CDR3 nucleotides read TGTGCCAGTTCCTCCGGGACTAGCGGTCGTGAGCAGTTCTTC. Encoded protein: CASSSGTSGREQFF.